This passage covers 27 T cell receptor beta chains from one sample sequenced in a study of blood T cell repertoires in COVID-19. TCRdb's copy holds only in-frame clones and misses some; the assay was immunoSEQ multiplex PCR. The profile covers roughly 160,000 clones, with roughly 80% appearing a single time and about 3.7% taken by the ten largest. Material for sequencing was PBMCs or T cells enriched from blood (not recorded which). The receptor source for this set is an older woman who had recovered from COVID-19.

V gene TRBV21-1 combines with J gene TRBJ1-6. TRBV21-1 is shown as a pseudogene. CDR3 size: 17 residues. The CDR3 loop is CASSKFRGTTYNSPLHF. The CDR3 DNA reads as TGTGCCAGCAGCAAATTCCGGGGGACCACATATAATTCACCCCTCCACTTT.

The gene calls are TRBV2 and TRBJ2-2, with D perhaps TRBD1 (6 bases). Trimming stripped 6 bases from V and 3 bases from J, with 14 bases between. Germline V gene lookup returns CDR1 SNHLY and CDR2 FYNNEI. The CDR3 spans 15 residues. CDR3 residues: CASRPRGSYTGELFF. In DNA, the CDR3 is TGTGCCAGCAGGCCCAGGGGAAGTTACACCGGGGAGCTGTTTTTT.

This clone was seen once. The chain's CDR3 is CAGYPGSNLYGYTF. Written as DNA, the CDR3 is TGTGCCGGCTATCCCGGGTCCAACCTCTATGGCTACACCTTC. The chain combines TRBV2 with TRBJ1-2; D is unclear. Trimming stripped 11 bases from V and 4 bases from J, with 20 bases between. Germline V gene lookup returns CDR1 SNHLY and CDR2 FYNNEI. CDR3 size: 14 residues.

V is TRBV2 and J is TRBJ1-4; 9 nucleotides agree with TRBD1. V dropped 8 bases and J dropped 3; count of bases not matched to a gene: 4. Germline loops: CDR1 SNHLY, CDR2 FYNNEI. The CDR3 is made up of 14 amino acids. DNA of the CDR3: TGTGCCAGCGGACAGGGGCGGTCTAATGAAAAACTGTTTTTT. Translating it yields CASGQGRSNEKLFF.

The chain joins TRBV5-4 to TRBJ1-4, with a weak D call TRBD1 (5 bases). Germline values: CDR1 SGHNT, CDR2 YYREEE (reference sequence). The CDR3 is made up of 16 amino acids. V lost 4 bases, J lost 3 bases, and 16 bases lay in between. The CDR3 region is CASSPTGGASNEKLFF. Written as DNA, the CDR3 is TGTGCCAGCAGCCCCACGGGTGGGGCCTCTAATGAAAAACTGTTTTTT.

The rearrangement uses TRBV27 and TRBJ1-5; a possible D gene is TRBD1 (6 bases). V dropped 2 bases and J dropped 2 bases, with 22 bases sitting between them. Germline CDR1 and CDR2: MNHEY and SMNVEV (reference sequence). The CDR3 runs to 19 residues. The CDR3 DNA sequence: TGTGCCAGCAGTTTACCATCGCTAAAACAGGGCTGGGGCAATCAGCCCCAGCATTTT. It specifies CASSLPSLKQGWGNQPQHF.

This clone was observed a handful of times. The J gene is TRBJ1-5, the V gene TRBV2; D is uncertain. Germline V lookup: CDR1 SNHLY, CDR2 FYNNEI. The CDR3 has 15 residues. V dropped 4 bases and J dropped 3 bases, with 13 bases sitting between them. The CDR3 bases are TGTGCCAGCAGTGCGGACGGGAGTTTCAATCAGCCCCAGCATTTT. It is translated as CASSADGSFNQPQHF.

The chain has TRBV24-1 and TRBJ1-2; D not certain. Germline values: CDR1 KGHDR, CDR2 SFDVKD. The germline V and J ends were trimmed by 4 bases and 1 base, with 21 bases remaining between them. This CDR3 has 18 residues. In nucleotides, the CDR3 is TGTGCCACCAGTGAGGGAGCCCCAGGCGGAGCCCTTAACTATGGCTACACCTTC. Protein sequence: CATSEGAPGGALNYGYTF.

The genes are TRBV7-9 and TRBJ2-3, with D tentatively TRBD1 (6 bases). Germline V CDR1 and CDR2: SEHNR, FQNEAQ (reference sequence). The germline V and J ends were trimmed by 4 bases and 0 bases, with 8 bases remaining between them. The CDR3 is 14 amino acids. The CDR3 is CASSSGQSTDTQYF. The CDR3 DNA reads as TGTGCCAGCAGCTCCGGACAGAGCACAGATACGCAGTATTTT.

This sequence joins TRBV4-1 and TRBJ2-1; 10 bases are a match to TRBD2. The ends lost 0 bases at V and 8 bases at J; junction bases unmatched: 4. CDR3 size: 15 residues. The germline V gene has CDR1 MGHRA and CDR2 YSYEKL. The CDR3 protein is CASSQDQRGGHEQFF. CDR3 nucleotide sequence: TGCGCCAGCAGCCAAGATCAGCGGGGGGGCCATGAGCAGTTCTTC.

The chain uses TRBV7-8 and TRBJ1-5; a weak D match, TRBD1 (6 bases). Trimming pared 2 bases from V and 0 bases from J, leaving 20 bases between. The CDR3 covers 19 residues. CDR1 and CDR2 (germline): SGHVS, FQNEAQ. The CDR3, as DNA: TGTGCCAGCAGCTTATGGAAGATCGGACAGCATTATAGCAATCAGCCCCAGCATTTT. Translation gives CASSLWKIGQHYSNQPQHF.

This clone was seen once. V usage is TRBV3-1 (or the pseudogene TRBV3-2) and J usage is TRBJ2-7, with TRBD2 matching 10 bases. V was pared by 1 base and J by 2 bases, with 2 bases of the junction left unmatched. This CDR3 contains 15 residues. CDR1 and CDR2 (germline): LGHDT, YNNKEL (reference sequence). This CDR3 is CASSQGTSGTYEQYF. CDR3 bases: TGTGCCAGCAGCCAAGGGACTAGCGGAACCTACGAGCAGTACTTC.

This rearrangement joins TRBV7-9 to TRBJ1-2, with 9 nucleotides matching TRBD1. The germline V gene has CDR1 SEHNR and CDR2 FQNEAQ (reference sequence). With 0 bases clipped from V and 1 base from J, the junction kept 3 bases outside the gene matches. This CDR3 contains 16 residues. This chain's CDR3 is CASSLAGQGLNYGYTF. The DNA of the CDR3 is TGTGCCAGCAGCTTAGCCGGACAGGGGCTTAACTATGGCTACACCTTC.

This chain links TRBV2 with TRBJ1-5, with D uncertain. V gave up 7 bases and J gave up 5 bases, with 18 bases separating them. The germline V gene encodes CDR1 SNHLY and CDR2 FYNNEI. The CDR3 totals 15 residues. CDR3 coding DNA: TGTGCCAGCAAAGAGCCCGGGAGGGTGGATCAGCCCCAGCATTTT. Its translation is CASKEPGRVDQPQHF. The whole variable domain, remainder taken from reference TRBV2 and TRBJ1-5, is EPEVTQTPSHQVTQMGQEVILRCVPISNHLYFYWYRQILGQKVEFLVSFYNNEISEKSEIFDDQFSVERPDGSNFTLKIRSTKLEDSAMYFCASKEPGRVDQPQHFGDGTRLSIL.

In this sample, this clone turned up a few times. The chain has TRBV3-1 (or the pseudogene TRBV3-2) and TRBJ1-6; 9 nucleotides line up with TRBD1. The germline gives CDR1 LGHDT, CDR2 YNNKEL (reference sequence). The CDR3 sequence is 13 residues long. The junction had 0 bases not matched to a gene; V was cut back by 4 bases and J by 8 bases. DNA of the CDR3: TGTGCCAGCAGCCGGGACAGGGATTCACCCCTCCACTTT. This gives the protein CASSRDRDSPLHF.

The chain employs TRBV4-1 and TRBJ2-7, with 12 bases identical to TRBD2. CDR3 size: 15 residues. The ends lost 1 base at V and 9 bases at J; junction bases unmatched: 7. Germline V CDR1 and CDR2: MGHRA, YSYEKL. The CDR3 sequence: CASSQVNLAGGLQYF. In DNA form, the CDR3 reads TGCGCCAGCAGCCAAGTGAACCTAGCGGGGGGGTTGCAGTACTTC.

The chain employs TRBV5-1 and TRBJ2-7, with D tentatively TRBD1 (6 bases). This CDR3 is 16 amino acids long. Germline CDR1 SGHRS, CDR2 YFSETQ. Trimming removed 5 bases at V and 7 bases at J, with 25 bases between. Written as DNA, the CDR3 is TGCGCCAGCAGTTGGAGGTTATCCAGGGGTGAGGGGGAGCAGTACTTC. As protein: CASSWRLSRGEGEQYF.

This clone has more than one count but fewer than ten. The chain carries TRBV25-1 and TRBJ2-2; no reliable D call. The CDR3 loop spans 14 amino acids. The germline V gene encodes CDR1 MGHDK and CDR2 SYGVNS. V dropped 0 bases and J dropped 9 bases, with 11 bases sitting between them. The CDR3 protein is CASSEYSAGRELFF. The DNA of the CDR3 is TGTGCCAGCAGTGAATATAGTGCAGGTCGGGAGCTGTTTTTT.

This chain connects TRBV24-1 to TRBJ2-2; TRBD2 might be the D (6 bases). Per the germline V gene, CDR1 is KGHDR and CDR2 is SFDVKD. The CDR3 contains 15 residues. V was pared by 4 bases and J by 6 bases, with 14 bases between. CDR3 sequence (DNA): TGTGCCACCAGTGACCGATATTCGGGGGCCGGGGAGCTGTTTTTT. Residues: CATSDRYSGAGELFF.

The rearrangement uses TRBV6-6 and TRBJ2-7; 9 positions agree with TRBD2. CDR1 is MNHNY, CDR2 SVGAGI, per germline (reference sequence). The CDR3 is 15 residues long. Germline trimming cut 5 bases from V and 5 bases from J; bases unmatched to any gene: 10. CDR3 region: CASSPSAGGPHEQYF. CDR3 coding DNA: TGTGCCAGCAGTCCCTCGGCGGGGGGGCCACACGAGCAGTACTTC.

The chain uses TRBV18 and TRBJ2-3, with 9 bases lining up with TRBD1. CDR3 length: 15 residues. J gave up 3 bases and V 6 bases, and 7 bases lay outside the gene matches. Germline V gene data show CDR1 as KGHSH and CDR2 as LQKENI. CDR3 nucleotide sequence: TGTGCCAGCTCCCGACAGGGGGAAGGGACAGATACGCAGTATTTT. It codes for CASSRQGEGTDTQYF. Together with reference TRBV18 and TRBJ2-3, the CDR3 gives the full variable domain: NAGVMQNPRHLVRRRGQEARLRCSPMKGHSHVYWYRQLPEEGLKFMVYLQKENIIDESGMPKERFSAEFPKEGPSILRIQQVVRGDSAAYFCASSRQGEGTDTQYFGPGTRLTVL.

V gene TRBV24-1 combines with J gene TRBJ2-3; 8 bases agree with TRBD2. CDR1 and CDR2 from the germline V gene are KGHDR and SFDVKD. J gave up 2 bases and V 6 bases, and 9 bases lay outside the gene matches. This CDR3 is 16 amino acids long. The CDR3 DNA is TGTGCCACCAGTTCCGGGACTAGTCTGCACACAGATACGCAGTATTTT. Protein product: CATSSGTSLHTDTQYF.

This clone was counted between two and nine times. The rearrangement links TRBV10-3 to TRBJ1-1; 8 bases are shared with TRBD1. The CDR3 contains 15 residues. V shed 5 bases and J 3 bases; nucleotides not matched to a gene: 8. CDR1 and CDR2 from the germline V gene are ENHRY and SYGVKD. The CDR3 nucleotides read TGTGCCATCAGTACACCAGGGGGCATGGACACTGAAGCTTTCTTT. This translates into CAISTPGGMDTEAFF.

This clone appeared once. V gene TRBV6-4 combines with J gene TRBJ1-2; a possible D gene is TRBD1 (6 bases). CDR1 and CDR2 from the germline V gene are MRHNA and SNTAGT. Trimming pared 7 bases from V and 8 bases from J, leaving 17 bases between. The CDR3 length is 13 residues. CDR3 in amino acids: CASKESGAGGYTF. DNA for the CDR3: TGTGCCAGCAAAGAATCAGGGGCAGGCGGCTACACCTTC.

The chain links TRBV10-3 to TRBJ2-3, with 10 bases identical to TRBD2. The germline gives CDR1 ENHRY, CDR2 SYGVKD. The junction had 10 bases not matched to a gene; V was cut back by 0 bases and J by 4 bases. This CDR3 comprises 18 residues. The CDR3 DNA reads as TGTGCCATCAGTGAGTCGACTCAGCGGGGGGGCGTATCAGATACGCAGTATTTT. This codes for CAISESTQRGGVSDTQYF.

CDR3 region: CASSLLGQITDTQYF. The DNA for the CDR3 is TGTGCCAGCAGCTTACTAGGACAAATCACAGATACGCAGTATTTT. The genes are TRBV7-8 and TRBJ2-3, with a tentative D call TRBD1 (5 bases). The length of the CDR3 is 15 residues. The V gene's germline CDR1 is SGHVS and CDR2 FQNEAQ. Between the trimmed V and J ends, which lost 2 bases and 2 bases, there was a span of 11 bases.

The chain carries TRBV10-3 and TRBJ1-4, with 7 bases lining up with TRBD1. The germline V gene has CDR1 ENHRY and CDR2 SYGVKD. The CDR3 is 14 amino acids. After removal of 10 bases from V and 7 bases from J, the junction contained 12 bases not matched to a gene. CDR3 sequence (DNA): TGTGCCACCAAGACTACAGGGGTCGGTGAAAAACTGTTTTTT. This sequence encodes CATKTTGVGEKLFF.